Each of the 8 T cell receptor beta chains below was sequenced from the same sample in a study of control samples from healthy donors and cancer patients. TCRdb's table, derived via immunoSEQ multiplex PCR, lists solely in-frame clones and lacks some. The data contain over 50,000 clones, about 96% of them singletons. The sample consisted of blood. The receptors derive from a woman between 18 and 29 years old in good health.

The chain joins TRBV2 to TRBJ1-1, with 8 bases fitting TRBD1. V lost 3 bases and J lost 11; bases outside the gene matches: 14. CDR3 length equals 15 residues. Germline-derived CDR1 and CDR2 are SNHLY and FYNNEI. The chain's CDR3 is CASSEIGQGAVGAFF. The CDR3 DNA is TGTGCCAGCAGTGAGATCGGGCAGGGGGCCGTAGGGGCTTTCTTT.

The rearrangement joins TRBV2 to TRBJ2-5; maybe TRBD1 (5 bases). Trimming shortened V by 4 bases and J by 2 bases, and 8 bases separated the two germline ends. The CDR3 is made up of 13 amino acids. CDR1 SNHLY and CDR2 FYNNEI come from the germline V gene. In DNA form, the CDR3 reads TGTGCCAGCAGTGTAGACAGACAAGAGACCCAGTACTTC. Translation gives CASSVDRQETQYF.

This sequence joins TRBV7-9 and TRBJ2-3; D ambiguous. This CDR3 region has 14 residues. The germline V gene encodes CDR1 SEHNR and CDR2 FQNEAQ (reference sequence). Deletions cut 1 base from V and 2 bases from J, with 7 bases between. CDR3 sequence reads: CASSLGMITDTQYF. In DNA form, the CDR3 reads TGTGCCAGCAGCTTAGGTATGATCACAGATACGCAGTATTTT.

The chain employs TRBV5-5 and TRBJ2-7; 9 positions match TRBD2. Trimming took 0 bases from V and 3 from J; bases not matched to a gene: 7. This CDR3 has 16 residues. Germline V gene data show CDR1 as SGHKS and CDR2 as YYEKEE (reference sequence). The CDR3 nucleotides read TGTGCCAGCAGCTTGGGACTGCGGGGGGGCATCTACGAGCAGTACTTC. As protein: CASSLGLRGGIYEQYF.

The CDR3 here is CASSQSGRSRANSPLHF. The CDR3 nucleotides are TGCGCCAGCAGTCAATCCGGCAGGTCAAGGGCTAATTCACCCCTCCACTTT. The chain combines TRBV23-1 with TRBJ1-6; D is ambiguous. TRBV23-1 carries the ORF label, with uncertain function. Trimming pared 0 bases from V and 6 bases from J, leaving 15 bases between. The CDR3 is 17 residues long.

V usage is TRBV5-5 and J usage is TRBJ2-5; 14 bases align to TRBD2. There are 18 residues in the CDR3. CDR1 is SGHKS, CDR2 YYEKEE, per germline (reference sequence). Losses at the gene ends were 0 bases for V and 5 bases for J; bases not matched to a gene: 9. As DNA, the CDR3 is TGTGCCAGCAGCTTGGCGACTAGCGGGGGGGCCTCTCGGGAGACCCAGTACTTC. Translating gives CASSLATSGGASRETQYF.

This clone is judged medium-sized. This chain links TRBV3-1 (or the pseudogene TRBV3-2) with TRBJ2-7, with a weak D call TRBD1 (6 bases). Trimming left V 4 bases short and J 3 bases short, with 13 bases between. Germline assignment: CDR1 LGHDT and CDR2 YNNKEL (reference sequence). This CDR3 comprises 14 residues. CDR3 region: CASSLSGTSYEQYF. The CDR3 bases are TGTGCCAGCAGCCTGTCCGGGACAAGCTACGAGCAGTACTTC.

This clone was seen only once. The CDR3, as DNA: TGTGCCTGGAGTCCCGGGGGAGTTGAGGGCTACACCTTC. Amino acid sequence: CAWSPGGVEGYTF. The J gene is TRBJ1-2, the V gene TRBV30, with D possibly TRBD1 on 5 matching bases. The CDR3 totals 13 residues. V lost 2 bases, J lost 8 bases, and 15 bases lay in between. Germline CDR1 and CDR2: GTSNPN and SVGIG (reference sequence).